Below, one T cell receptor beta chain is given with its context. Its antigen is as yet unknown. The sample originates from a study of cytomegalovirus exposure and HLA in healthy donors. Study findings and constraints: Previously analyzed data showed that most TCR beta V segments were productive at a frequency of about 87% or about 30%. In a later analysis, approximately 15,000 TCR beta sequences were associated with HLA alleles at 0.05 false discovery rate.

Vbeta (60) and Jbeta (13) primers were used in the PCR. Under the authors' procedure: An analysis performed later counted roughly 79 million unique TCR beta chains (roughly 9.9 million of them shared). The table came from immunoSEQ multiplex PCR; TCRdb's copy has only in-frame clones and leaves some out. The DNA gave D and trimming, while V, J and clone size come from that table. The sample includes about 150,000 clones, around 75% of them seen just once. Germline V gene data show CDR1 as SNHLY and CDR2 as FYNNEI. CDR3 length: 16 residues. V shed 6 bases, J shed 8 bases, and the junction held 12 bases outside the gene matches.

This TCR was sampled from a middle-aged woman in good health and CMV-seronegative. The material sequenced was PBMCs. The rearrangement uses TRBV2 and TRBJ1-4; 10 bases match TRBD1. CDR3 loop: CASRDFGTGDSEKLFF. CDR3 DNA: TGTGCCAGCAGAGATTTCGGGACAGGGGATAGCGAAAAACTGTTTTTT.